The sequence of this T cell receptor beta chain was determined in a study of blood T cell repertoires in COVID-19. Profiled with immunoSEQ multiplex PCR; TCRdb holds only in-frame clones, not every one. The repertoire holds about 240,000 clones, roughly nine tenths seen once, with 6.2% in the top ten. Germline-derived CDR1 and CDR2 are MNHEY and SMNVEV (reference sequence). Trimming cost V 4 bases and J 4 bases; bases outside gene matches: 6. CDR3 length: 15 residues. The clonotype was recovered from a man aged 55 to 70 with acute or convalescent COVID-19. Sequenced input: peripheral blood. The chain carries TRBV27 and TRBJ2-3, with TRBD2 identical over 9 bases. CDR3 sequence (DNA): TGTGCCAGCAGTTGGGCTAGCGGGAACGCAGATACGCAGTATTTT. It encodes CASSWASGNADTQYF.